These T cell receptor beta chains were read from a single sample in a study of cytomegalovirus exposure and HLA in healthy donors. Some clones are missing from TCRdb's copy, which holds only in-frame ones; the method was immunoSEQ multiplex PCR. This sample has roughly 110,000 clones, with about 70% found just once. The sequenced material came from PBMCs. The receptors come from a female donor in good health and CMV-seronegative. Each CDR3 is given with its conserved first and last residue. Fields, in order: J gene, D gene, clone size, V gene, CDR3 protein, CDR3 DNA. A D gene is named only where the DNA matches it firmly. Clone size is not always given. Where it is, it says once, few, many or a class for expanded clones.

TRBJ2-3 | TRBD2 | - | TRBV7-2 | CASSLRSRTSAPDTQYF | TGTGCCAGCAGCCTTAGGTCCCGGACTAGCGCCCCAGATACGCAGTATTTT
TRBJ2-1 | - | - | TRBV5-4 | CASSPGTQEQFF | TGTGCCAGCAGCCCTGGGACACAAGAGCAGTTCTTC
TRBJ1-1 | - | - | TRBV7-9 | CASSPRGTEAFF | TGTGCCAGCAGCCCCCGGGGAACTGAAGCTTTCTTT
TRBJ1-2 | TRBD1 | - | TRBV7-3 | CASSSTPQGLGGYTF | TGTGCCAGCAGCTCGACCCCACAGGGGCTGGGGGGCTACACCTTC
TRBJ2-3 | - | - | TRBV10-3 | CATSGGWASTDTQYF | TGTGCCACCAGCGGAGGCTGGGCAAGCACAGATACGCAGTATTTT
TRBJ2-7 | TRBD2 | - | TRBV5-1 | CASSFTSGSYEQYF | TGCGCCAGCAGCTTCACTAGCGGGAGCTACGAGCAGTACTTC
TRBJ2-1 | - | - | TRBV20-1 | CSAPVYNEQFF | TGCAGTGCGCCAGTCTACAATGAGCAGTTCTTC
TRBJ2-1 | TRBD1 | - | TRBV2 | CASSTDRGPYNEQFF | TGTGCCAGCAGCACGGACAGGGGGCCCTACAATGAGCAGTTCTTC
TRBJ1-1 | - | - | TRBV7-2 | CASSLAPGTEAFF | TGTGCCAGCAGCTTAGCGCCGGGGACTGAAGCTTTCTTT
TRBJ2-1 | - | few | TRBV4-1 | CASSQGLTAYNEQFF | TGCGCCAGCAGCCAGGGACTTACCGCCTACAATGAGCAGTTCTTC
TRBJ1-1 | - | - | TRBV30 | CAWRSAADTEAFF | TGTGCCTGGAGGTCAGCGGCGGACACTGAAGCTTTCTTT
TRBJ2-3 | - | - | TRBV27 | CASSFSGAREREYF | TGTGCCAGCAGTTTTTCCGGCGCTCGGGAGCGTGAGTATTTT
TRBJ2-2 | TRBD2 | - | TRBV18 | CASSRGLAPEGELFF | TGTGCCAGCTCACGAGGACTAGCTCCCGAGGGGGAGCTGTTTTTT
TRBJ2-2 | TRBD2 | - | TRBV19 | CASSNGLAWGGELFF | TGTGCCAGTAGCAACGGACTAGCCTGGGGCGGGGAGCTGTTTTTT
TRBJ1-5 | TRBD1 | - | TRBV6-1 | CASSEADRRPTAWPQHF | TGTGCCAGCAGTGAAGCGGACAGGAGACCCACAGCGTGGCCCCAGCATTTT
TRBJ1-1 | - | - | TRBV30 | CACATGTGTEAFF | TGTGCCTGCGCCACAGGGACCGGGACTGAAGCTTTCTTT
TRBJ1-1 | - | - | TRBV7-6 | CASSSRDTEAFF | TGTGCCAGCAGCTCCCGCGACACTGAAGCTTTCTTT
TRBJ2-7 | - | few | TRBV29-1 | CSVEGPGVDEQYF | TGCAGCGTTGAAGGCCCAGGGGTTGACGAGCAGTACTTC
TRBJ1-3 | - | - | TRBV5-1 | CASSSPDGSSGNTIYF | TGCGCCAGCAGCTCCCCCGACGGGAGCTCTGGAAACACCATATATTTT
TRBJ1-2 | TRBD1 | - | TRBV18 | CASSPLTGGDGYTF | TGTGCCAGCTCACCCCTAACAGGGGGCGATGGCTACACCTTC
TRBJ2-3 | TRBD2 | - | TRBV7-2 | CASSLVGTSGSSTDTQYF | TGTGCCAGCAGCTTAGTGGGGACTAGCGGGAGCAGCACAGATACGCAGTATTTT
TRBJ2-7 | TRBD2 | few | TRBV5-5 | CASSPVGGTTYEQYF | TGTGCCAGCAGCCCGGTGGGGGGGACCACCTACGAGCAGTACTTC
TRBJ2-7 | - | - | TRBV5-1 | CASSLESIGYEQYF | TGCGCCAGCAGCTTGGAAAGCATCGGCTACGAGCAGTACTTC
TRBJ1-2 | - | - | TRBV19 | CASSWSGGYTF | TGTGCCAGTAGTTGGTCAGGTGGCTACACCTTC
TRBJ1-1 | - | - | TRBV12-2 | CASRPRDRESITEAFF | TGTGCAAGTCGCCCCCGGGACAGGGAAAGCATAACTGAAGCTTTCTTT
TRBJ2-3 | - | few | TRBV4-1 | CASSQDSQQLYTQYF | TGCGCCAGCAGCCAGGACTCCCAGCAACTTTATACGCAGTATTTT
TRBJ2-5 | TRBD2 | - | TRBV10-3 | CAISETLGLGQETQYF | TGTGCCATCAGTGAGACCCTCGGACTAGGACAAGAGACCCAGTACTTC
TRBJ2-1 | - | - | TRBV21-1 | CAVYYEQFF | TGTGCCGTGTATTATGAGCAGTTCTTC
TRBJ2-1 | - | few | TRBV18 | CASSPLGNEQFF | TGTGCCAGCTCACCACTCGGCAATGAGCAGTTCTTC
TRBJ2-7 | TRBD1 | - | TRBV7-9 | CASSYTTRTGRNEQYF | TGTGCCAGCAGCTACACTACAAGGACAGGGAGAAACGAGCAGTACTTC
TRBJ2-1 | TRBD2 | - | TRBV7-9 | CASSSLGGGDQFF | TGTGCCAGCAGCTCCCTGGGCGGGGGGGATCAGTTCTTC
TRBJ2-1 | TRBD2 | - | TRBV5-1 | CASSLELASSSYNEQFF | TGCGCCAGCAGCTTGGAACTAGCGTCAAGCTCCTACAATGAGCAGTTCTTC
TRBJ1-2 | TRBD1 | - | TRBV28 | CASSRTGAGGYTF | TGTGCCAGCAGCCGGACAGGGGCGGGAGGCTACACCTTC
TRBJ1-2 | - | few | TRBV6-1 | CASTVDRNYGYTF | TGTGCCAGCACTGTAGATCGCAACTATGGCTACACCTTC
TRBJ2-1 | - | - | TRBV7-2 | CASSLGGGDEQFF | TGTGCCAGCAGCCTAGGAGGGGGCGATGAGCAGTTCTTC
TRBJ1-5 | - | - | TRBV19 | CASSFLGDSNQPQHF | TGTGCCAGTAGTTTCCTCGGGGATAGCAATCAGCCCCAGCATTTT
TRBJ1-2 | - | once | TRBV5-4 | CASSFPGLYGYTF | TGTGCCAGCAGCTTTCCGGGACTATATGGCTACACCTTC
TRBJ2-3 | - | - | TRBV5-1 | CASSLERVSTDTQYF | TGCGCCAGCAGCTTGGAGAGGGTTAGCACAGATACGCAGTATTTT
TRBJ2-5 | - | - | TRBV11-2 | CASRRAGSRETQYF | TGTGCCAGCAGAAGAGCAGGGTCGCGGGAGACCCAGTACTTC
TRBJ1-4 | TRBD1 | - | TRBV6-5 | CASSRGQLSEKLFF | TGTGCCAGCAGTCGGGGACAGCTTAGTGAAAAACTGTTTTTT
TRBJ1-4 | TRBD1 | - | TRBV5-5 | CASSFTHRDRVTNEKLFF | TGTGCCAGCAGCTTTACTCACCGGGACAGGGTCACTAATGAAAAACTGTTTTTT
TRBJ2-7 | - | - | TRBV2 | CASRRGSYEQYF | TGTGCCAGCCGGAGAGGATCCTACGAGCAGTACTTC
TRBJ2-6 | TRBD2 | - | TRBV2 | CASSAGLAGANVLTF | TGTGCCAGCAGTGCGGGACTAGCTGGGGCCAACGTCCTGACTTTC
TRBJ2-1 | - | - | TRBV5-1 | CASSLERGEQFF | TGCGCCAGCAGCTTGGAGAGAGGTGAGCAGTTCTTC
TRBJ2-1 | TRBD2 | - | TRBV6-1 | CASSEFVAGGLYNEQFF | TGTGCCAGCAGTGAATTTGTGGCGGGAGGCTTATACAATGAGCAGTTCTTC
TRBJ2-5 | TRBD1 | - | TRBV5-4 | CASSLGLGQGLETQYF | TGTGCCAGCAGCTTGGGACTGGGACAGGGTTTGGAGACCCAGTACTTC
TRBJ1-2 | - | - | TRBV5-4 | CASSLWGQGSRGYTF | TGTGCCAGCAGCTTGTGGGGGCAAGGGTCCCGGGGCTACACCTTC
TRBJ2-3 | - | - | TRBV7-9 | CASSQEGLSTDTQYF | TGTGCCAGCAGCCAGGAGGGGCTTAGCACAGATACGCAGTATTTT
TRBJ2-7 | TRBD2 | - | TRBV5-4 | CASSFPRMGGSSYEQYF | TGTGCCAGCAGCTTCCCCAGGATGGGCGGGAGTTCCTACGAGCAGTACTTC
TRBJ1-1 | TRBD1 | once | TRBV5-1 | CASRSGQGLTEAFF | TGCGCCAGCAGGAGCGGACAGGGGTTGACTGAAGCTTTCTTT
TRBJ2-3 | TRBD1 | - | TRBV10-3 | CAISPSGQKNTQYF | TGTGCCATCAGCCCCTCGGGACAGAAAAATACGCAGTATTTT